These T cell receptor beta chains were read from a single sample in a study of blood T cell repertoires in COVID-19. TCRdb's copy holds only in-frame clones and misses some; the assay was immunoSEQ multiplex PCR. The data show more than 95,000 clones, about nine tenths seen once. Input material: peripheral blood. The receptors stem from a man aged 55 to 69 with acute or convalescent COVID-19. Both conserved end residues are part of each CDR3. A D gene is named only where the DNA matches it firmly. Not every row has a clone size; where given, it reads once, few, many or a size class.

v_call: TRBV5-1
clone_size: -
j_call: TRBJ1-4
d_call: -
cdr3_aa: CASSSSGNYEKLFF
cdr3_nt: TGCGCCAGCAGCTCGTCGGGGAATTATGAAAAACTGTTTTTT

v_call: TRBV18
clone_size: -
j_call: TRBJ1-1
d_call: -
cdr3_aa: CASSSAENTEAFF
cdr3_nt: TGTGCCAGCTCTTCCGCGGAGAACACTGAAGCTTTCTTT

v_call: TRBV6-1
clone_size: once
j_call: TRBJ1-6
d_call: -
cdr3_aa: CASSERTVYNSPLHF
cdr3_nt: TGTGCCAGCAGTGAGAGGACAGTTTATAATTCACCCCTCCACTTT

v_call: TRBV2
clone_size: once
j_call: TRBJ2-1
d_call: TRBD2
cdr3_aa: CASKIAGLASNEQFF
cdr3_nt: TGTGCCAGCAAAATTGCAGGACTAGCATCAAATGAGCAGTTCTTC

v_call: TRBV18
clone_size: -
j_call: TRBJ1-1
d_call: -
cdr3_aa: CASSPPAQPNTEAFF
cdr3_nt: TGTGCCAGCTCACCACCGGCACAGCCCAACACTGAAGCTTTCTTT

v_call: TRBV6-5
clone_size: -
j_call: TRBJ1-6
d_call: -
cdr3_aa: CASARTGRLDSPLHF
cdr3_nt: TGTGCCAGCGCTAGGACCGGGAGACTTGATTCACCCCTCCACTTT

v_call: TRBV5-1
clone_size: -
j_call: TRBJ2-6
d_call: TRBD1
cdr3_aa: CASTLGTGLSGANVLTF
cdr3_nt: TGCGCCAGCACTCTGGGGACAGGCCTCTCTGGGGCCAACGTCCTGACTTTC

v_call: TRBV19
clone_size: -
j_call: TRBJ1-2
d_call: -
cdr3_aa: CASSLVGQRGYTF
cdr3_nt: TGTGCCAGTAGTTTGGTCGGCCAGAGGGGCTACACCTTC

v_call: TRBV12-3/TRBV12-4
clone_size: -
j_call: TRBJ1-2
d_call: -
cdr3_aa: CASSLASEGYTF
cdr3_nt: TGTGCCAGCAGTTTGGCGAGCGAGGGCTACACCTTC

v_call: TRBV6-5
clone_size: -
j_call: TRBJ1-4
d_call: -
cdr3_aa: CASSRVDSEKLFF
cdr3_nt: TGTGCCAGCAGCAGGGTAGATAGTGAAAAACTGTTTTTT

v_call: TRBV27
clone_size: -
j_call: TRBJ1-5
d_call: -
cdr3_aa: CASRPGGNQPQHF
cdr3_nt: TGTGCCAGCAGGCCAGGGGGCAATCAGCCCCAGCATTTT

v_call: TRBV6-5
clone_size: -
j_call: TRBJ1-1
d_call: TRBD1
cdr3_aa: CASSRTGGTEAFF
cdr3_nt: TGTGCCAGCAGTAGAACAGGGGGTACTGAAGCTTTCTTT

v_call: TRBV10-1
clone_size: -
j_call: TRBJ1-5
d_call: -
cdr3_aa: CASSEGQINQPQHF
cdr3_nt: TGCGCCAGCAGTGAGGGGCAGATCAATCAGCCCCAGCATTTT

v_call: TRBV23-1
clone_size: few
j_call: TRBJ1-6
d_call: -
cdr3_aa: CASINRGQFSNSPLHF
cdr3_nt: TGCGCCAGCATCAACCGAGGACAGTTCAGCAATTCACCCCTCCACTTT

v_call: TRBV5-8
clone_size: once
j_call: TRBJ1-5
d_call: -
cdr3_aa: CASSINQPQHF
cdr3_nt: TGTGCCAGCAGCATAAATCAGCCCCAGCATTTT

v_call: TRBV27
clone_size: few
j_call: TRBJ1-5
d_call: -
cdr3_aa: CASQSAVEVGAVNQPQHF
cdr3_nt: TGTGCCAGCCAGTCGGCGGTCGAGGTGGGGGCCGTCAATCAGCCCCAGCATTTT

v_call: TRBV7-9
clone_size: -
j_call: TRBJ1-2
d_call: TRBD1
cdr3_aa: CASSFTGVDGYTF
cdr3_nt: TGTGCCAGCAGCTTTACAGGGGTTGATGGCTACACCTTC

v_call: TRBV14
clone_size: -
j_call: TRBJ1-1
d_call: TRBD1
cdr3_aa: CASSPRQGPGTEAFF
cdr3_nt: TGTGCCAGCAGCCCGAGACAGGGGCCTGGCACTGAAGCTTTCTTT

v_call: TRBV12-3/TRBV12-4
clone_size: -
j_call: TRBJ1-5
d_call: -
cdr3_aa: CASSLGEDQPQHF
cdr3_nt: TGTGCCAGCAGTTTGGGGGAGGATCAGCCCCAGCATTTT

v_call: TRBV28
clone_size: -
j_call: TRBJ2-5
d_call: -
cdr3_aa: CASSPPGQTVTQYF
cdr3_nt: TGTGCCAGCAGTCCGCCGGGACAAACAGTGACCCAGTACTTC

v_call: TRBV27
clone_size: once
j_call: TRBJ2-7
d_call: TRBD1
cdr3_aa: CASGTGELYEQYF
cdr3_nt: TGTGCCAGCGGGACAGGGGAACTCTACGAGCAGTACTTC

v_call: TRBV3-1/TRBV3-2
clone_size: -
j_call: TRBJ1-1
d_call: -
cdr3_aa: CASSGGGRAEAFF
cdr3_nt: TGTGCCAGCAGCGGGGGAGGGAGGGCTGAAGCTTTCTTT

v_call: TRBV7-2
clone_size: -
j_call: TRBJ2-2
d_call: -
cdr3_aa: CASSLAGRGRTGELFF
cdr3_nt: TGTGCCAGCAGCTTAGCAGGGCGAGGGCGCACCGGGGAGCTGTTTTTT

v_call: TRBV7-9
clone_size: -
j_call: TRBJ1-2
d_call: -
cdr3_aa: CASSFGDYGYTF
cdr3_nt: TGTGCCAGCAGCTTCGGGGACTATGGCTACACCTTC

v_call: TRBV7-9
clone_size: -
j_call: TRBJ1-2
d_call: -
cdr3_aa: CASSLSSDLAGYTF
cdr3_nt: TGTGCCAGCAGCTTAAGCTCTGATCTCGCGGGCTACACCTTC

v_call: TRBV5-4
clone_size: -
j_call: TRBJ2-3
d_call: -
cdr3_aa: CASSLGATDTQYF
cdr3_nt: TGTGCCAGCAGCTTGGGGGCCACAGATACGCAGTATTTT

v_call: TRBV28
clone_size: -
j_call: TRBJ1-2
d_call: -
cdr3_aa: CASSPGTFNYGYTF
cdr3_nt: TGTGCCAGCAGTCCGGGGACTTTTAACTATGGCTACACCTTC

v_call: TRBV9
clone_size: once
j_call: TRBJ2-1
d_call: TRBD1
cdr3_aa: CASSGIQGARSYNEQFF
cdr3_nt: TGTGCCAGCAGCGGAATTCAGGGGGCGCGCTCCTACAATGAGCAGTTCTTC

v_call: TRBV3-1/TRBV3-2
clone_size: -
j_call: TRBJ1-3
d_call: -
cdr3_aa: CASSQEYSGSGNTIYF
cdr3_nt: TGTGCCAGCAGCCAAGAGTACTCTGGCTCTGGAAACACCATATATTTT

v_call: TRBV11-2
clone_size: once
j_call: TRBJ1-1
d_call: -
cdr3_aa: CASSPRGPENTEAFF
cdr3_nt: TGTGCCAGCAGCCCTAGGGGCCCTGAGAACACTGAAGCTTTCTTT

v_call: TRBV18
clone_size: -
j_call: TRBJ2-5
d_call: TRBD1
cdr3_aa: CASSPPGQQETQYF
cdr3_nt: TGTGCCAGCTCACCACCGGGACAGCAAGAGACCCAGTACTTC

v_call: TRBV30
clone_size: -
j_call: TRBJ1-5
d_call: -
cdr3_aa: CAWSVVGGQPQHF
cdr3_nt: TGTGCCTGGAGTGTCGTCGGAGGCCAGCCCCAGCATTTT

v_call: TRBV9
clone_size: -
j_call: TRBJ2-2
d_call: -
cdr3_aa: CASSQMGGLLNTGELFF
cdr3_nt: TGTGCCAGCAGCCAGATGGGGGGGCTGCTGAACACCGGGGAGCTGTTTTTT

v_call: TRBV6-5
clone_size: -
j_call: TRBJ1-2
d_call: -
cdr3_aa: CASSQRNNYGYTF
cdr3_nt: TGTGCCAGCAGTCAGCGGAATAACTATGGCTACACCTTC

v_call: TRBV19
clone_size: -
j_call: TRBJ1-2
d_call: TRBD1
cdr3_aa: CASSIVSGTGTNTF
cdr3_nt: TGTGCCAGTAGTATAGTTTCCGGGACAGGGACAAACACCTTC

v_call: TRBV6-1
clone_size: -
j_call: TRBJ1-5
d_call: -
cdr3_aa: CASSEVLTGSSNQPQHF
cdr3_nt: TGTGCCAGCAGTGAAGTTTTAACAGGCAGTAGCAATCAGCCCCAGCATTTT

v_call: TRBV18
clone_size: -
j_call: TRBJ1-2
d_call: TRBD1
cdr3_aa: CASSPAQGAVDGYTF
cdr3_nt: TGTGCCAGCTCACCGGCACAGGGGGCAGTCGATGGCTACACCTTC

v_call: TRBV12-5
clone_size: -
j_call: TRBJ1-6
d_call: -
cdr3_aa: CASGLVLNSPLHF
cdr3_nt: TGTGCTAGTGGTTTGGTTCTCAATTCACCCCTCCACTTT

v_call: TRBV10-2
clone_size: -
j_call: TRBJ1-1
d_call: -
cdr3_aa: CASSESKGGSTEAFF
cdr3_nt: TGCGCCAGCAGTGAGTCGAAGGGGGGGAGCACTGAAGCTTTCTTT

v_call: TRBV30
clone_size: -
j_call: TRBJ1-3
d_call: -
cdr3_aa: CAWSVRGAGNTIYF
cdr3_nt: TGTGCCTGGAGTGTACGGGGAGCTGGAAACACCATATATTTT

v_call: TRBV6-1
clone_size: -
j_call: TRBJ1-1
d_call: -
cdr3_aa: CASSEFPIKTEAFF
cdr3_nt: TGTGCCAGCAGTGAATTTCCTATCAAAACTGAAGCTTTCTTT

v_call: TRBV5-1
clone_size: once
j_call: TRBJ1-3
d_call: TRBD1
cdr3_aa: CASSSTGGEDTIYF
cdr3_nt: TGCGCCAGCAGCAGTACAGGGGGCGAAGACACCATATATTTT

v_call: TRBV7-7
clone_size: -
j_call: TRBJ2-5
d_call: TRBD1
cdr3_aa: CASSPGTGTRLEETQYF
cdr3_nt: TGTGCCAGCAGCCCCGGGACAGGGACGAGGTTGGAAGAGACCCAGTACTTC

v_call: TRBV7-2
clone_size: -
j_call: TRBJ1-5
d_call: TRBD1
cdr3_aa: CASSHRTGGGYSNQPQHF
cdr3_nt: TGTGCCAGCAGCCACCGGACAGGGGGAGGATATAGCAATCAGCCCCAGCATTTT

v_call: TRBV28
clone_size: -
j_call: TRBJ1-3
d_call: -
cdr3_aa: CASSSRGGSAGNTIYF
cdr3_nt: TGTGCCAGCAGTAGCCGGGGGGGATCAGCTGGAAACACCATATATTTT

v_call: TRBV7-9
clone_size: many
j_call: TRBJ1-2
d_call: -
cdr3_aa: CASSPVRGEGSYGYTF
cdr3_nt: TGTGCCAGCAGCCCCGTAAGGGGGGAGGGGAGTTATGGCTACACCTTC

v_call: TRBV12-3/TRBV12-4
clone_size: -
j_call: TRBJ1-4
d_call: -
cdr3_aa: CASSLELPEKLFF
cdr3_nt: TGTGCCAGCAGTTTGGAGTTACCTGAAAAACTGTTTTTT

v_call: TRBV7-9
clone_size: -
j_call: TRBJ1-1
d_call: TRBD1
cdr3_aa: CASSRQGMVGTEAFF
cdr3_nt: TGTGCCAGCAGCCGACAGGGGATGGTAGGTACTGAAGCTTTCTTT

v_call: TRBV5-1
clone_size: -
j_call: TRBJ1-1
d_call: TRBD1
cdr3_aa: CASSLQGAITEAFF
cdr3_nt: TGCGCCAGCAGCTTACAGGGGGCGATCACTGAAGCTTTCTTT

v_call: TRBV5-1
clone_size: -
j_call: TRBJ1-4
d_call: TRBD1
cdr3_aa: CASSLFGTGEKLFF
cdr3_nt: TGCGCCAGCAGCTTGTTTGGGACAGGAGAAAAACTGTTTTTT

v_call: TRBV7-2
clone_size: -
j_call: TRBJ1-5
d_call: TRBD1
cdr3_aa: CASSQDRGYQPQHF
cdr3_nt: TGTGCCAGCAGCCAGGACAGGGGATATCAGCCCCAGCATTTT